This record concerns one T cell receptor beta chain sequence. Its antigen is still unknown. Germline values: CDR1 SGHNT, CDR2 YENEEA. The CDR3 contains 14 residues. The V end lost 0 bases, the J end lost 3 bases, and 5 bases lay between the germline ends. The study enrolled healthy HIV-negative adults without recent acute infections or vaccinations as donors. This sample was included in a study of shared clonotypes between healthy human individuals. Study in general: Each donor contributed plates that comprised three CD4 naive, three CD4 memory, two CD8 naive and one CD8 memory. Broader study findings: Even with large depth, rarefaction showed that sorted-subset sequencing was incomplete. Around 5.3% of naive CD4 clonotypes were shared across a few donors.

The protocol was immunoSEQ multiplex PCR, while the TCRdb copy is restricted to in-frame clones and leaves out a portion. Of some 1,400,000 clones in the sample, roughly 96% were seen once. The chain recombines TRBV11-3 with TRBJ2-2; D not resolved. This TCR was sampled from a man aged 30 to 39 in good health. Sequenced sample: naive CD4+ T cells sorted from blood. The subset: CD45RA+ positively selected. Here the CDR3 DNA reads TGTGCCAGCAGCTTAGATCCTGACACCGGGGAGCTGTTTTTT. Protein product: CASSLDPDTGELFF.